These 2 T cell receptor beta chains came from one sample sequenced in a study of regulatory T cells in long-lasting Graves disease. Arm-PCR of CDR3 regions and iRepertoire HTBI primers were the basis on which TCR beta libraries were built. TCRdb passed the multiplex PCR reads through MiXCR, listing each CDR3 protein once. The data contain over 400,000 distinct CDR3 sequences, 13% to 15% of them seen just once; the ten biggest clones take up 17%. Described time point: newly diagnosed GD, antithyroid drugs for less than 3 months. The TCR library used RNA extracted from PBMCs. These same records also appear under a second study, on T cells in Graves' hyperthyroidism and ophthalmopathy.

The source was peripheral blood mononuclear cells (PBMCs), collected at new diagnosis, from a patient treated with antithyroid drugs. These receptors all stem from a woman aged 50 to 65 with Graves disease.

This clonotype was seen at least ten times. This chain joins TRBV6-5 and TRBJ2-7, with 8 bases that match TRBD2. The CDR3 contains 18 residues. Trimming took 0 bases from V and 3 from J; bases not matched to a gene: 13. Germline-derived CDR1 and CDR2 are MNHEY and SVGAGI. Written as DNA, the CDR3 is TGTGCCAGCAGTTACTCAGTTGGCGGGAGGAGGAGAGGCTACGAGCAGTACTTC. Amino acid sequence: CASSYSVGGRRRGYEQYF.

The chain joins TRBV6-1 to TRBJ1-5; 8 bases agree with TRBD1. The junction had 5 bases not matched to a gene; V was cut back by 10 bases and J by 6 bases. This CDR3 is built from 12 residues. The V gene's germline CDR1 is MNHNS and CDR2 SASEGT. CDR3 coding DNA: TGTGCCACTGGACAGGGAGTTCAGCCCCAGCATTTT. The encoded protein is CATGQGVQPQHF.